This T cell receptor beta chain was observed in a study of PD-1 blockade in classical Hodgkin lymphoma. All patients relapsed after autologous stem cell transplantation, and brentuximab vedotin exposure varied. Complete response, partial response or progressive disease was each patient's best response. TCRdb keeps only in-frame clones here, not all; method: immunoSEQ multiplex PCR. The table has over 10,000 clones, 75% to 95% seen once; the top ten hold more than 9%. The germline V gene encodes CDR1 LNHDA and CDR2 SQIVND (reference sequence). The CDR3 runs to 15 residues. V was clipped by 4 bases and J by 4 bases, with 16 bases between them. Study conclusions and caveats: Significantly greater TCR diversity emerged by C4D1 in CD4+ cells but not CD8+ cells. The study found complete responders had baseline diversity similar to newly diagnosed patients.

About this clone itself: No antigen is known for it.

The V call is TRBV19, the J call TRBJ1-2; no clear D gene. The input for sequencing was peripheral blood mononuclear cells (PBMCs), taken at baseline. The receptor was derived from a human donor with classical Hodgkin lymphoma. This CDR3 reads CASSNPLGQLYGYTF. DNA for the CDR3: TGTGCCAGTAGTAACCCGCTAGGGCAGCTCTATGGCTACACCTTC.